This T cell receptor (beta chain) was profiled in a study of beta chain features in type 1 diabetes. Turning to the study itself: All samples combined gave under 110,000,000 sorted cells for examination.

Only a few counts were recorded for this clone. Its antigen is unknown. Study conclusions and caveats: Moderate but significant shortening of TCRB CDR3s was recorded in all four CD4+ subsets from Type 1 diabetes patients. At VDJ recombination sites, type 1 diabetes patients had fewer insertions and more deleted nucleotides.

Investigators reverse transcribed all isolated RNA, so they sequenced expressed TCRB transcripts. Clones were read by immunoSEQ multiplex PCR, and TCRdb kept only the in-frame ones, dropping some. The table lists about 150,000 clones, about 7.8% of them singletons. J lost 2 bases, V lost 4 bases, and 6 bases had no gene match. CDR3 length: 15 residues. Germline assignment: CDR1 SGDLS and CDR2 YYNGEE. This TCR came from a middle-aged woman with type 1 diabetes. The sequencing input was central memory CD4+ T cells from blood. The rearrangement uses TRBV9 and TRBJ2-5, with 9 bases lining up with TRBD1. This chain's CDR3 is CASSWSGTGQETQYF. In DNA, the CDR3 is TGTGCCAGCAGCTGGTCTGGGACAGGGCAAGAGACCCAGTACTTC.